Listed below are T cell receptor beta chains from one sample, sequenced in a study of blood T cell repertoires in COVID-19. Measured with immunoSEQ multiplex PCR; TCRdb has only the in-frame clones, and not every one. This sample has some 490,000 clones, with 88% found just once. Sequenced sample: PBMCs or T cells enriched from blood (not recorded which). The receptors were sampled from a woman aged 60-75 years who had recovered from COVID-19. CDR3s include the opening cysteine and the closing phenylalanine or tryptophan. The D gene is left open where the match is weak. Size values are once, few and many counts, or a class for expanded clones, and some rows have none.

abundance,d_gene,j_gene,v_gene,CDR3aa,CDR3nt
-,-,TRBJ2-1,TRBV5-1,CASSLGDSTNEQFF,TGCGCCAGCAGCTTAGGAGACTCTACCAATGAGCAGTTCTTC
-,TRBD1,TRBJ1-4,TRBV5-4,CASSPQGGEKLFF,TGTGCCAGCAGCCCCCAGGGGGGAGAAAAACTGTTTTTT
-,TRBD1,TRBJ1-5,TRBV5-5,CASSPYRGENQPQHF,TGTGCCAGCAGCCCATACAGGGGGGAAAATCAGCCCCAGCATTTT
-,TRBD2,TRBJ2-2,TRBV7-9,CASLGLAGAYTGELFF,TGTGCCAGCTTGGGGCTAGCGGGGGCCTACACCGGGGAGCTGTTTTTT
-,TRBD1,TRBJ1-4,TRBV7-6,CASTISTGRDEKLFF,TGTGCCAGCACCATCTCGACAGGGCGAGATGAAAAACTGTTTTTT
-,-,TRBJ2-1,TRBV5-1,CASSFLGGWAYNEQFF,TGCGCCAGCAGCTTTCTGGGAGGATGGGCCTACAATGAGCAGTTCTTC
few,-,TRBJ2-7,TRBV3-1/TRBV3-2,CASSQVQGGEQYF,TGTGCCAGCAGCCAAGTGCAGGGTGGCGAGCAGTACTTC
-,TRBD2,TRBJ2-7,TRBV5-4,CASSLGLASGALSYEQYF,TGTGCCAGCAGCTTGGGGTTGGCTAGCGGTGCTCTCTCCTACGAGCAGTACTTC
-,-,TRBJ2-7,TRBV30,CAWSQGGPYEQYF,TGTGCCTGGAGTCAGGGGGGCCCCTACGAGCAGTACTTC
-,TRBD1,TRBJ1-2,TRBV9,CASSVATGTDYGYTF,TGTGCCAGCAGCGTAGCCACCGGGACAGACTATGGCTACACCTTC
-,TRBD2,TRBJ2-1,TRBV7-2,CASSLGAGGYNEQFF,TGTGCCAGCAGCTTAGGGGCGGGGGGTTACAATGAGCAGTTCTTC
once,-,TRBJ2-6,TRBV11-2,CASRTPGRGPSSGANVLTF,TGTGCCAGCCGAACCCCGGGTCGCGGTCCCTCCTCTGGGGCCAACGTCCTGACTTTC
-,-,TRBJ1-1,TRBV27,CASSPGQTYTEAFF,TGTGCCAGCAGTCCCGGACAGACCTACACTGAAGCTTTCTTT
-,-,TRBJ2-2,TRBV27,CASSFVGVGELFF,TGTGCCAGCAGTTTTGTGGGAGTCGGGGAGCTGTTTTTT
-,-,TRBJ2-2,TRBV11-3,CASSLGLAVNTGELFF,TGTGCCAGCAGCTTAGGGTTGGCGGTGAACACCGGGGAGCTGTTTTTT
-,-,TRBJ1-2,TRBV29-1,CSVALAGSSVFYTF,TGCAGCGTTGCTCTGGCAGGCAGCTCGGTTTTCTACACCTTC
-,-,TRBJ2-5,TRBV21-1,CASSKRHRAQETQYF,TGTGCCAGCAGCAAAAGGCACAGGGCACAAGAGACCCAGTACTTC
once,-,TRBJ2-1,TRBV24-1,CATSDWRAAGYNEQFF,TGTGCCACCAGTGATTGGAGGGCAGCCGGATACAATGAGCAGTTCTTC
-,-,TRBJ1-4,TRBV30,CALTTGENEKLFF,TGTGCCTTAACGACAGGAGAGAATGAAAAACTGTTTTTT
-,TRBD1,TRBJ1-2,TRBV25-1,CASSPPQQGALASYTF,TGTGCCAGCAGTCCTCCTCAACAGGGGGCGTTGGCAAGCTACACCTTC
-,TRBD1,TRBJ1-1,TRBV2,CASSPQGAHTEAFF,TGTGCCAGCAGCCCACAGGGGGCTCACACTGAAGCTTTCTTT
-,-,TRBJ1-5,TRBV2,CASSDRSGQLNQPQHF,TGTGCCAGCAGTGATAGGTCCGGACAGCTCAATCAGCCCCAGCATTTT
-,-,TRBJ2-2,TRBV5-8,CASSWQGMGLGELFF,TGTGCCAGCAGCTGGCAGGGGATGGGGCTCGGGGAGCTGTTTTTT
-,-,TRBJ1-3,TRBV2,CASSVTRLGNTIYF,TGTGCCAGCAGTGTAACGAGGCTGGGAAACACCATATATTTT
-,-,TRBJ1-4,TRBV29-1,CSVRQGRKLFF,TGCAGCGTCAGGCAGGGGCGGAAACTGTTTTTT
-,-,TRBJ2-1,TRBV10-2,CASSESGANSYNEQFF,TGCGCCAGCAGTGAGTCGGGCGCCAACTCCTACAATGAGCAGTTCTTC
-,-,TRBJ2-1,TRBV6-5,CASSPGPLTTPIVF,TGTGCCAGCAGTCCAGGCCCTCTAACAACCCCAATAGTCTTC
-,-,TRBJ2-7,TRBV7-8,CASSLGRQILSYEQYF,TGTGCCAGCAGCTTAGGGCGGCAAATCCTCTCCTACGAGCAGTACTTC
-,TRBD1,TRBJ2-1,TRBV5-1,CASSLVRGPYSYNEQFF,TGCGCCAGCAGCTTGGTGAGGGGGCCCTACTCCTACAATGAGCAGTTCTTC
-,TRBD2,TRBJ2-5,TRBV10-3,CAISDRGGVETQYF,TGTGCCATCAGTGATCGGGGGGGGGTAGAGACCCAGTACTTC
-,-,TRBJ2-7,TRBV12-3/TRBV12-4,CASSRDFDEQYF,TGTGCCAGCAGCCGGGACTTCGACGAGCAGTACTTC
few,TRBD2,TRBJ2-7,TRBV4-2,CASSQVALSGGADEQYF,TGTGCCAGCAGCCAAGTAGCCCTTAGCGGGGGGGCCGACGAGCAGTACTTC
-,-,TRBJ1-2,TRBV18,CASSSMTGPLSYGYTF,TGTGCCAGCTCATCGATGACAGGACCCTTATCCTATGGCTACACCTTC
-,-,TRBJ2-3,TRBV5-1,CASSPGQSTDTQYF,TGCGCCAGCAGCCCTGGACAGTCCACAGATACGCAGTATTTT
-,TRBD1,TRBJ1-4,TRBV6-5,CASSGTAHEKLFF,TGTGCCAGTTCCGGGACAGCCCATGAAAAACTGTTTTTT
-,TRBD1,TRBJ1-6,TRBV14,CASSQDPGGGSPLHF,TGTGCCAGCAGCCAAGATCCAGGGGGCGGTTCACCCCTCCACTTT
-,TRBD1,TRBJ1-5,TRBV7-9,CASSLAGGTANQPQHF,TGTGCCAGCAGCTTAGCGGGCGGGACAGCTAATCAGCCCCAGCATTTT
-,TRBD1,TRBJ1-2,TRBV10-2,CASRVDRGWYGYTF,TGCGCCAGCAGGGTCGACAGGGGGTGGTATGGCTACACCTTC
-,-,TRBJ1-1,TRBV19,CASAGLLNTEAFF,TGTGCCAGTGCTGGACTGTTGAACACTGAAGCTTTCTTT
-,TRBD1,TRBJ2-2,TRBV18,CASTRDRGRDTGELFF,TGTGCCAGCACCCGAGACAGGGGGCGCGACACCGGGGAGCTGTTTTTT
-,TRBD1,TRBJ2-4,TRBV5-1,CASSLGGGESKNIQYF,TGCGCCAGCAGCTTGGGAGGGGGCGAGTCCAAAAACATTCAGTACTTC
-,-,TRBJ1-5,TRBV9,CASSVQGDNQPQHF,TGTGCCAGCAGCGTACAGGGCGACAATCAGCCCCAGCATTTT
-,-,TRBJ1-4,TRBV5-6,CASSAARVNEKLFF,TGTGCCAGCAGCGCCGCGCGCGTGAATGAAAAACTGTTTTTT
-,TRBD1,TRBJ1-4,TRBV6-4,CASSVGTGNEKLFF,TGTGCCAGCAGTGTCGGGACAGGGAACGAAAAACTGTTTTTT
-,-,TRBJ1-2,TRBV2,CASSVLGAGDGYTF,TGTGCCAGCAGTGTACTGGGGGCAGGGGATGGCTACACCTTC
-,-,TRBJ1-5,TRBV4-2,CASSQDPVPNQPQHF,TGTGCCAGCAGCCAAGATCCGGTACCGAATCAGCCCCAGCATTTT
-,-,TRBJ2-1,TRBV15,CATSRDSFNEQFF,TGTGCCACCAGCAGAGACTCGTTCAATGAGCAGTTCTTC
once,-,TRBJ1-3,TRBV4-1,CASSQVTGGDTIYF,TGCGCCAGCAGCCAAGTAACCGGGGGAGACACCATATATTTT
-,TRBD1,TRBJ2-3,TRBV24-1,CATSDRDRDRSDTQYF,TGTGCCACCAGTGACCGGGACAGGGATCGTTCAGATACGCAGTATTTT